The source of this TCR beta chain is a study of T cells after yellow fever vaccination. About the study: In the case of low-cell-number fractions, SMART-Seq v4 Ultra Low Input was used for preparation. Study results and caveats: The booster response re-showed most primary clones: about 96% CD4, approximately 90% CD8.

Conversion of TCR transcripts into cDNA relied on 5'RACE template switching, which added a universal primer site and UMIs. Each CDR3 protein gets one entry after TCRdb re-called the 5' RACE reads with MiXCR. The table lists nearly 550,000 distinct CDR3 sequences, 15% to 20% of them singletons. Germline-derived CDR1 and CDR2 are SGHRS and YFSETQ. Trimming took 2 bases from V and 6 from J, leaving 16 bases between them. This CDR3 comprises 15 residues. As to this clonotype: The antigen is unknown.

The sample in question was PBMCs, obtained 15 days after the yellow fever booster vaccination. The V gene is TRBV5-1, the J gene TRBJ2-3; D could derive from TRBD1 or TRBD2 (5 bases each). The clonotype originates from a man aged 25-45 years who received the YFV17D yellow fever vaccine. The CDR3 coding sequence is TGCGCCAGCAGCTTACCTAGCACAGGCGGCGATACGCAGTATTTT. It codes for CASSLPSTGGDTQYF.